The TCR beta chain described here comes from a study of blood T cell repertoires in COVID-19. Study-wide background: Researchers got acute and convalescent COVID-19 samples from the United States, Italy and Spain.

V was clipped by 4 bases and J by 7 bases, with 13 bases between them. CDR1 and CDR2 (germline): GTSNPN, SVGIG (reference sequence). The CDR3 length is 13 residues. Data came from immunoSEQ multiplex PCR; TCRdb stores just in-frame clones and leaves some out. Here the sample spans roughly 170,000 clones, more than 75% being singletons. The chain joins TRBV30 to TRBJ2-2; D might be TRBD1 (6 bases). Sequenced input: peripheral blood. The receptor's source is a woman in her sixties or seventies with COVID-19, enrolled during active disease. The CDR3 nucleotides read TGTGCCTGGAACAAACAGGGTCACGGGGAGCTGTTTTTT. Protein sequence: CAWNKQGHGELFF.